This paragraph covers one T cell receptor beta chain sequence. TCRdb fed the RT-PCR reads into MiXCR, producing one record per CDR3 protein. The repertoire holds about 230,000 distinct CDR3 sequences, with less than 15% as singletons. These data belong to a study of patients and donors after allogeneic stem cell transplantation. V was clipped by 6 bases and J by 6 bases, with 15 bases between them. This CDR3 has 14 residues. Germline values: CDR1 MNHNS, CDR2 SASEGT. The specimen was blood, either unsorted or a sorted T cell fraction (not recorded which). The clonotype was recovered from a human donor who was either an allogeneic HSCT recipient or a stem cell or donor lymphocyte infusion donor (not recorded which). It is not recorded whose cells these are; they may come from a transplant donor. This chain uses TRBV6-1 with TRBJ2-4; D remains ambiguous. The CDR3 DNA sequence: TGTGCCAGCAGCCCAACCCGGACGGTAAACATTCAGTACTTC. Its protein product is CASSPTRTVNIQYF.